The rows below give T cell receptor beta chains drawn from one sample of a study of shared clonotypes between healthy human individuals. Repertoires were generated with immunoSEQ multiplex PCR, while TCRdb's copy carries only in-frame clones and drops some. Of millions of clones listed, roughly 93% were seen once; the top ten hold under 0.45%. The sample was naive CD4+ T cells from PBMCs. These TCRs come from a young man in good health. Some clones in this sample may be carry-over from other donors' samples. Both conserved end residues are part of each CDR3. The D gene is left open where the match is weak. Size is stated for part of the rows, as once, few or many counts, or as a class when the clone is expanded.

cdr3_aa: CASSLRGQGAREQFF
cdr3_nt: TGTGCCAGCAGTTTAAGGGGACAGGGGGCAAGGGAGCAGTTCTTC
clone_size: .
d_call: TRBD1
j_call: TRBJ2-1
v_call: TRBV28

cdr3_aa: CASSLKSGAGVSSYNEQFF
cdr3_nt: TGCGCCAGCAGCCTTAAATCCGGCGCCGGGGTCAGCTCCTACAATGAGCAGTTCTTC
clone_size: .
d_call: .
j_call: TRBJ2-1
v_call: TRBV5-1

cdr3_aa: CASSLIVGLRGGDTYEQYF
cdr3_nt: TGTGCCAGCAGCTTAATCGTCGGCCTGAGGGGAGGCGATACCTACGAGCAGTACTTC
clone_size: .
d_call: .
j_call: TRBJ2-7
v_call: TRBV7-3

cdr3_aa: CATTRWGRNQPQHF
cdr3_nt: TGTGCCACCACTAGGTGGGGACGCAATCAGCCCCAGCATTTT
clone_size: few
d_call: .
j_call: TRBJ1-5
v_call: TRBV28

cdr3_aa: CASRRQVQETQYF
cdr3_nt: TGTGCCAGCAGGCGACAGGTCCAAGAGACCCAGTACTTC
clone_size: .
d_call: .
j_call: TRBJ2-5
v_call: TRBV2

cdr3_aa: CASSQDRVSGEQFF
cdr3_nt: TGTGCCAGCAGCCAAGACAGGGTCAGCGGTGAGCAGTTCTTC
clone_size: .
d_call: TRBD1
j_call: TRBJ2-1
v_call: TRBV7-2

cdr3_aa: CASSSMDGNTDTQYF
cdr3_nt: TGCGCCAGCAGCTCAATGGACGGAAACACAGATACGCAGTATTTT
clone_size: .
d_call: .
j_call: TRBJ2-3
v_call: TRBV5-1

cdr3_aa: CASSRSGRGNNEQFF
cdr3_nt: TGTGCCAGCAGCCGGAGCGGGAGGGGAAACAATGAGCAGTTCTTC
clone_size: .
d_call: TRBD2
j_call: TRBJ2-1
v_call: TRBV5-4

cdr3_aa: CASSGDRGKLPRGLDTQYF
cdr3_nt: TGCGCCAGCAGCGGAGACAGGGGGAAACTGCCACGCGGGTTAGATACGCAGTATTTT
clone_size: .
d_call: TRBD1
j_call: TRBJ2-3
v_call: TRBV5-1

cdr3_aa: CASSPGSLGPYGYTF
cdr3_nt: TGTGCCAGCAGTCCCGGGTCCCTGGGGCCCTATGGCTACACCTTC
clone_size: .
d_call: .
j_call: TRBJ1-2
v_call: TRBV28

cdr3_aa: CSVEENTLNTGELFF
cdr3_nt: TGCAGCGTTGAAGAGAACACCCTGAACACCGGGGAGCTGTTTTTT
clone_size: .
d_call: .
j_call: TRBJ2-2
v_call: TRBV29-1

cdr3_aa: CSVRGQLNTEAFF
cdr3_nt: TGCAGCGTCCGCGGACAGCTGAACACTGAAGCTTTCTTT
clone_size: .
d_call: .
j_call: TRBJ1-1
v_call: TRBV29-1

cdr3_aa: CASSVVELADTQYF
cdr3_nt: TGTGCCAGCAGCGTAGTAGAGTTAGCAGATACGCAGTATTTT
clone_size: .
d_call: .
j_call: TRBJ2-3
v_call: TRBV9

cdr3_aa: CATSRDGRYEQYF
cdr3_nt: TGTGCCACCAGCAGAGATGGCCGTTACGAGCAGTACTTC
clone_size: .
d_call: .
j_call: TRBJ2-7
v_call: TRBV15

cdr3_aa: CASGPTGGNQPQHF
cdr3_nt: TGCGCCAGCGGACCTACGGGGGGGAATCAGCCCCAGCATTTT
clone_size: once
d_call: .
j_call: TRBJ1-5
v_call: TRBV4-1

cdr3_aa: CASSFVNIQYF
cdr3_nt: TGTGCCAGCAGCTTCGTTAACATTCAGTACTTC
clone_size: .
d_call: .
j_call: TRBJ2-4
v_call: TRBV7-9

cdr3_aa: CASIKLGGAGNTIYF
cdr3_nt: TGTGCCAGCATCAAGTTGGGAGGGGCTGGAAACACCATATATTTT
clone_size: .
d_call: .
j_call: TRBJ1-3
v_call: TRBV7-9

cdr3_aa: CASSGSGLASAGELFF
cdr3_nt: TGTGCCAGCAGTGGCTCGGGACTAGCCTCCGCCGGGGAGCTGTTTTTT
clone_size: .
d_call: TRBD2
j_call: TRBJ2-2
v_call: TRBV25-1

cdr3_aa: CASSLNLAGFYEQYF
cdr3_nt: TGCGCCAGCAGCTTAAACCTAGCGGGTTTCTACGAGCAGTACTTC
clone_size: .
d_call: TRBD2
j_call: TRBJ2-7
v_call: TRBV5-1

cdr3_aa: CASSLSTGEFEAFF
cdr3_nt: TGCGCCAGCAGCTTGAGCACAGGGGAGTTTGAAGCTTTCTTT
clone_size: .
d_call: TRBD1
j_call: TRBJ1-1
v_call: TRBV5-1

cdr3_aa: CAWSVLGGPYEQYF
cdr3_nt: TGTGCCTGGAGTGTACTGGGCGGGCCTTACGAGCAGTACTTC
clone_size: .
d_call: .
j_call: TRBJ2-7
v_call: TRBV30

cdr3_aa: CASSLMRATNEKLFF
cdr3_nt: TGTGCCAGCAGCTTAATGCGGGCAACTAATGAAAAACTGTTTTTT
clone_size: .
d_call: .
j_call: TRBJ1-4
v_call: TRBV7-9

cdr3_aa: CASSLGRNQETQYF
cdr3_nt: TGTGCCAGCAGCTTAGGACGGAACCAAGAGACCCAGTACTTC
clone_size: .
d_call: .
j_call: TRBJ2-5
v_call: TRBV11-2

cdr3_aa: CASSFGGGGTEAFF
cdr3_nt: TGTGCCAGCAGTTTCGGGGGAGGCGGCACTGAAGCTTTCTTT
clone_size: once
d_call: .
j_call: TRBJ1-1
v_call: TRBV28

cdr3_aa: CASSLGGSPAEQYF
cdr3_nt: TGTGCCAGCAGCTTAGGGGGATCCCCCGCCGAGCAGTACTTC
clone_size: .
d_call: .
j_call: TRBJ2-7
v_call: TRBV7-6

cdr3_aa: CASRGYSGRMNTEAFF
cdr3_nt: TGTGCCAGCAGAGGCTATTCCGGACGGATGAACACTGAAGCTTTCTTT
clone_size: .
d_call: .
j_call: TRBJ1-1
v_call: TRBV2

cdr3_aa: CASSPQVEAFF
cdr3_nt: TGTGCCAGCAGCCCCCAGGTGGAAGCTTTCTTT
clone_size: once
d_call: .
j_call: TRBJ1-1
v_call: TRBV7-8

cdr3_aa: CASSTSDSYEQYF
cdr3_nt: TGCGCCAGCAGCACTAGCGACAGCTACGAGCAGTACTTC
clone_size: .
d_call: TRBD2
j_call: TRBJ2-7
v_call: TRBV5-1

cdr3_aa: CASSSGTYRNEQFF
cdr3_nt: TGCGCCAGCAGCTCCGGGACCTACCGCAATGAGCAGTTCTTC
clone_size: once
d_call: .
j_call: TRBJ2-1
v_call: TRBV5-1

cdr3_aa: CASSLRSFPNSYNEQFF
cdr3_nt: TGCGCCAGCAGCTTGAGGAGTTTCCCTAACTCCTACAATGAGCAGTTCTTC
clone_size: .
d_call: .
j_call: TRBJ2-1
v_call: TRBV5-1

cdr3_aa: CASSADSYRETQYF
cdr3_nt: TGTGCCAGCAGCGCGGACAGTTATCGGGAGACCCAGTACTTC
clone_size: .
d_call: .
j_call: TRBJ2-5
v_call: TRBV9

cdr3_aa: CASSPMWTGTAGELFF
cdr3_nt: TGTGCCAGCAGCCCCATGTGGACAGGTACGGCCGGGGAGCTGTTTTTT
clone_size: .
d_call: TRBD1
j_call: TRBJ2-2
v_call: TRBV5-6

cdr3_aa: CAISELSGRSYEQYF
cdr3_nt: TGTGCCATCAGTGAGTTGTCGGGCAGATCCTACGAGCAGTACTTC
clone_size: .
d_call: .
j_call: TRBJ2-7
v_call: TRBV10-3

cdr3_aa: CASSLALAVETQYF
cdr3_nt: TGTGCCAGCAGCTTAGCTCTAGCAGTTGAGACCCAGTACTTC
clone_size: .
d_call: .
j_call: TRBJ2-5
v_call: TRBV7-7

cdr3_aa: CAISLDRVQQFF
cdr3_nt: TGTGCCATCAGCCTAGATAGGGTGCAGCAGTTCTTC
clone_size: .
d_call: .
j_call: TRBJ2-1
v_call: TRBV10-3

cdr3_aa: CASSPLGSGANVLTF
cdr3_nt: TGTGCCAGCAGCCCCCTAGGGTCTGGGGCCAACGTCCTGACTTTC
clone_size: .
d_call: .
j_call: TRBJ2-6
v_call: TRBV9

cdr3_aa: CASSFGTGGGYEQYF
cdr3_nt: TGCGCCAGCAGTTTCGGGACAGGGGGCGGGTACGAGCAGTACTTC
clone_size: .
d_call: TRBD1
j_call: TRBJ2-7
v_call: TRBV5-1

cdr3_aa: CASSLGRAMATQYF
cdr3_nt: TGTGCCAGCAGCTTAGGTAGAGCGATGGCTACGCAGTATTTT
clone_size: .
d_call: .
j_call: TRBJ2-3
v_call: TRBV7-2

cdr3_aa: CASSLIQGFQPQHF
cdr3_nt: TGTGCCAGCAGTTTGATACAGGGGTTTCAGCCCCAGCATTTT
clone_size: once
d_call: TRBD1
j_call: TRBJ1-5
v_call: TRBV27

cdr3_aa: CASSQRGTGTDEKLFF
cdr3_nt: TGCGCCAGCAGCCAAAGGGGGACAGGGACGGATGAAAAACTGTTTTTT
clone_size: .
d_call: TRBD1
j_call: TRBJ1-4
v_call: TRBV4-1

cdr3_aa: CASSQDRYTTDTQYF
cdr3_nt: TGTGCCAGCAGCCAAGATCGGTACACCACAGATACGCAGTATTTT
clone_size: .
d_call: .
j_call: TRBJ2-3
v_call: TRBV14

cdr3_aa: CASSSGQGVTGELFF
cdr3_nt: TGCGCCAGCAGCTCCGGACAGGGTGTGACCGGGGAGCTGTTTTTT
clone_size: .
d_call: TRBD1
j_call: TRBJ2-2
v_call: TRBV5-1